Following are 21 T cell receptor beta chains from one sample sequenced in a study of Ad26.COV2.S vaccination and SARS-CoV-2 variants. Sequenced by immunoSEQ multiplex PCR; TCRdb stores in-frame clones only, minus some. The sample contains fewer than 600,000 clones, roughly 87% of which appear only once. Treatment reported: some 19 received Ad26.COV2.S at low or high dose, single or two shots; 5 received placebo; per-sample allocation not given. Day 63 after the first vaccine or placebo injection was the time point for sampling. The sequencing here drew on peripheral blood, taken in a trial of Ad26.COV2.S vaccine versus placebo. These receptors came from a person between 18 and 59 years old who received the Ad26.COV2.S COVID-19 vaccine or a placebo.

This rearrangement joins TRBV5-1 to TRBJ1-3; 8 bases map to TRBD1. V lost 5 bases to trimming and J lost 9 bases; unmatched junction nucleotides: 4. CDR3 length: 12 amino acids. Per germline, CDR1 SGHRS and CDR2 YFSETQ. CDR3 sequence: CASRSTGATIYF. Written as DNA, the CDR3 is TGCGCCAGCAGGTCGACAGGGGCCACCATATATTTT.

V gene TRBV6-5 combines with J gene TRBJ2-5; 7 nucleotides agree with TRBD2. V lost 2 bases and J lost 1; bases outside the gene matches: 1. The length of the CDR3 is 14 residues. The germline V gene encodes CDR1 MNHEY and CDR2 SVGAGI. CDR3 nucleotide sequence: TGTGCCAGCAGTTACAGGGAGGGCCAAGAGACCCAGTACTTC. This translates into CASSYREGQETQYF.

V and J are TRBV11-2 and TRBJ2-5; TRBD2 matches 10 bases. The J segment lost 0 bases and the V segment lost 0 bases, leaving 10 bases of the junction unmatched. CDR3 length equals 19 residues. The V gene's germline CDR1 is SGHAT and CDR2 FQNNGV. The CDR3 sequence is CASSLDGPSGGEYQETQYF. CDR3 sequence (DNA): TGTGCCAGCAGCTTAGATGGGCCTAGCGGGGGAGAGTACCAAGAGACCCAGTACTTC.

As concerns this clone: Other nucleotide sequences from this sample produce the same CDR3. This chain joins TRBV7-6 and TRBJ2-3; D tentatively reads TRBD1 or TRBD2 (5 bases each). The CDR3 totals 14 residues. V lost 1 base and J 6 bases, leaving 11 bases between the germline ends. The V gene's germline CDR1 is SGHVS and CDR2 FNYEAQ. The CDR3 sequence is CASSLGSGTDTQYF. CDR3 nucleotide sequence: TGTGCCAGCAGCTTAGGGTCCGGGACGGATACGCAGTATTTT. Complete variable domain (other parts from reference TRBV7-6 and TRBJ2-3): GAGVSQSPRYKVTKRGQDVALRCDPISGHVSLYWYRQALGQGPEFLTYFNYEAQQDKSGLPNDRFSAERPEGSISTLTIQRTEQRDSAMYRCASSLGSGTDTQYFGPGTRLTVL.

The chain couples TRBV27 to TRBJ2-1, with TRBD2 matching over 10 bases. This CDR3 comprises 18 residues. Germline V gene data show CDR1 as MNHEY and CDR2 as SMNVEV (reference sequence). V gave up 4 bases and J gave up 7 bases; unmatched junction bases: 16. CDR3 in DNA: TGTGCCAGCAGTTCAAAAAAAAGACTAGCGGGTGCTGCAAATGAGCAGTTCTTC. Translated: CASSSKKRLAGAANEQFF.

V is TRBV7-9 and J is TRBJ2-2; the D gene is possibly TRBD1 (5 bases). Trimming left V 1 base short and J 7 bases short, with 10 bases between. The CDR3 covers 14 residues. Looked up from germline, CDR1 is SEHNR and CDR2 is FQNEAQ (reference sequence). The CDR3: CASSLGGASGELFF. The CDR3 DNA follows: TGTGCCAGCAGCTTAGGGGGCGCGAGCGGGGAGCTGTTTTTT.

The chain recombines TRBV3-1 (or the pseudogene TRBV3-2) with TRBJ1-2; 10 bases map to TRBD1. After removal of 1 base from V and 4 bases from J, the junction contained 6 bases not matched to a gene. There are 16 residues in the CDR3. CDR1 is LGHDT, CDR2 YNNKEL, per germline (reference sequence). CDR3 nucleotide sequence: TGTGCCAGCAGCCAAGGAGACAGGGGGCAGGCCTATGGCTACACCTTC. As protein: CASSQGDRGQAYGYTF.

This chain connects TRBV6-1 to TRBJ1-1; D gene ambiguous. CDR3 length: 11 residues. The V end was cut by 1 base, the J end by 8 bases, with 5 bases between. Germline-derived CDR1 and CDR2 are MNHNS and SASEGT. CDR3: CASSEGPEAFF. Here the CDR3 DNA reads TGTGCCAGCAGTGAAGGACCAGAAGCTTTCTTT.

The sample holds a few counts of this clone. The rearrangement uses TRBV7-9 and TRBJ1-1; D remains ambiguous. V was cut by 3 bases and J by 1 base, with 6 bases left in between. Germline assignment: CDR1 SEHNR and CDR2 FQNEAQ (reference sequence). The CDR3 contains 13 residues. The CDR3 bases are TGTGCCAGCAGCTTCAGCTCGAACACTGAAGCTTTCTTT. Its protein is CASSFSSNTEAFF.

The chain uses TRBV19 and TRBJ2-1; TRBD1 might be the D (6 bases). Between the trimmed V and J ends, which lost 5 bases and 6 bases, there was a span of 11 bases. The CDR3 loop spans 13 amino acids. Germline V gives CDR1 LNHDA, CDR2 SQIVND (reference sequence). The CDR3 nucleotides read TGTGCCAGTAGTGGGTGGACAGTCAATGAGCAGTTCTTC. It codes for CASSGWTVNEQFF.

The rearrangement uses TRBV30 and TRBJ1-3; no reliable D call. The CDR3 sequence is 15 residues long. Per the germline V gene, CDR1 is GTSNPN and CDR2 is SVGIG (reference sequence). V lost 0 bases to trimming and J lost 0 bases, with 9 bases between them. The CDR3 DNA follows: TGTGCCTGGAGTGTTGGGAGGAACTCTGGAAACACCATATATTTT. Protein sequence: CAWSVGRNSGNTIYF.

The sample holds a few counts of this clone. V is TRBV4-3 and J is TRBJ1-3; 8 bases map to TRBD1. V gave up 1 base and J gave up 0 bases; unmatched junction bases: 8. The germline CDR1 and CDR2 sequences are LGHNA and YSLEER. This CDR3 is built from 18 residues. CDR3 coding DNA: TGCGCCAGCAGCCAAGGACAGGACAGGGCCCACTCTGGAAACACCATATATTTT. It translates to CASSQGQDRAHSGNTIYF.

The V call is TRBV10-3, the J call TRBJ1-1; the match to TRBD1 covers 7 bases. This CDR3 region has 15 residues. V lost 2 bases and J lost 10; bases outside the gene matches: 13. CDR1 and CDR2 (germline): ENHRY, SYGVKD. Here the CDR3 reads CAISEPDRMWGVAFF. CDR3 sequence (DNA): TGTGCCATCAGTGAGCCGGACAGGATGTGGGGTGTAGCTTTCTTT.

V is TRBV24-1 and J is TRBJ2-2, with 9 bases identical to TRBD1. The CDR3 covers 16 residues. The V gene end was trimmed by 6 bases and the J gene end by 6 bases; junction bases not matched to a gene: 10. In germline, CDR1 is KGHDR, CDR2 SFDVKD. CDR3 in DNA: TGTGCCACCAGTCCATCCGGGACAGGGCAAGCCGGGGAGCTGTTTTTT. Translated: CATSPSGTGQAGELFF.

The chain is built from TRBV6-1 and TRBJ2-7, with no clear D. The CDR3 consists of 13 residues. V lost 0 bases to trimming and J lost 2 bases, with 5 bases between them. The V gene's germline CDR1 is MNHNS and CDR2 SASEGT. CDR3 coding DNA: TGTGCCAGCAGTGAAGCGGTACCCTACGAGCAGTACTTC. Translation: CASSEAVPYEQYF.

V is TRBV7-3 and J is TRBJ1-1; no firm D call. The CDR3 has 14 amino acids. Per germline, CDR1 SGHTA and CDR2 FQGTGA. V lost 5 bases and J 1 base, leaving 11 bases between the germline ends. CDR3 DNA: TGTGCCAGCAGCCCGGGGATGGGGAACACTGAAGCTTTCTTT. Translating it yields CASSPGMGNTEAFF.

This chain connects TRBV5-1 to TRBJ1-1, with 9 bases lining up with TRBD1. Unmatched junction bases numbered 5, after V lost 4 bases and J lost 4 bases. CDR3 length: 14 amino acids. Germline CDR1 SGHRS, CDR2 YFSETQ. CDR3 in amino acids: CASSPRTGVTEAFF. As DNA, the CDR3 is TGCGCCAGCAGCCCCCGGACAGGGGTCACTGAAGCTTTCTTT.

The J gene is TRBJ2-1, the V gene TRBV5-1, with D perhaps TRBD2 (8 bases). The V gene's germline CDR1 is SGHRS and CDR2 YFSETQ. Trimming took off 0 bases at V and 12 bases at J, with 37 bases between the two ends. This CDR3 region has 21 residues. The CDR3 sequence is CASSLAPGDSGGRPDRLGQFF. CDR3 in DNA: TGCGCCAGCAGCTTGGCCCCCGGGGACAGCGGGGGTCGCCCCGACAGGTTGGGGCAGTTCTTC.

The chain combines TRBV3-1 (or the pseudogene TRBV3-2) with TRBJ2-2, with 9 positions matching TRBD2. From germline, CDR1 is LGHDT and CDR2 YNNKEL (reference sequence). J was trimmed by 7 bases and V by 3 bases; bases with no gene match: 9. The CDR3 runs to 16 residues. The CDR3 DNA follows: TGTGCCAGCAGCCATCCCGGGACTAGCTCCGGCGGGGAGCTGTTTTTT. Protein sequence: CASSHPGTSSGGELFF.

This clone was seen a single time. This chain links TRBV5-1 with TRBJ1-1; D gene unclear. CDR1 is SGHRS and CDR2 is YFSETQ in the germline V gene. V was trimmed by 0 bases and J by 1 base, leaving 13 bases between them. The CDR3 runs to 16 residues. In DNA form, the CDR3 reads TGCGCCAGCAGCTTGGCCGGAGGCAGCTCGAACACTGAAGCTTTCTTT. Encoded protein: CASSLAGGSSNTEAFF.

The gene calls are TRBV5-8 and TRBJ2-5; 7 positions agree with TRBD2. The CDR3 spans 16 residues. J gave up 3 bases and V 4 bases, and 12 bases lay outside the gene matches. Germline V lookup: CDR1 SGHTS, CDR2 YDEGEE. The CDR3 bases are TGTGCCAGCAGCCTAGGACGCGGGGGTACCGAAGAGACCCAGTACTTC. Residues: CASSLGRGGTEETQYF.